The rows below give T cell receptor beta chains drawn from one sample of a study of radiation and T cells in renal cell carcinoma. The table came from immunoSEQ multiplex PCR; TCRdb's copy has only in-frame clones and leaves some out. Among about 150,000 clones, roughly 90% were seen once, and the ten largest hold roughly 4%. The material sequenced was blood, taken from a patient whose treatment included radiotherapy and nephrectomy. These receptors were obtained from a woman aged 70-85 years with renal cell carcinoma. CDR3s include the opening cysteine and the closing phenylalanine or tryptophan. D genes are given only for firm matches. The size field is filled for only some rows; it gives once, few, many or a size class.

v_call	clone_size	j_call	d_call	cdr3_aa	cdr3_nt
TRBV5-3	.	TRBJ2-6	.	CARSFPSHLGGANVLTF	TGTGCCAGAAGCTTTCCCTCCCACCTCGGCGGGGCCAACGTCCTGACTTTC
TRBV9	.	TRBJ1-1	TRBD1	CASSAGQGTGGPSTEAFF	TGTGCCAGCAGCGCGGGACAAGGGACAGGGGGCCCCTCTACTGAAGCTTTCTTT
TRBV5-1	once	TRBJ2-3	TRBD2	CASSLAGGARDTQYF	TGCGCCAGCAGCTTGGCGGGGGGGGCAAGAGATACGCAGTATTTT
TRBV5-1	.	TRBJ2-1	.	CASSLVGDEQFF	TGCGCCAGCAGCCTGGTTGGGGATGAGCAGTTCTTC
TRBV4-1	.	TRBJ1-1	.	CASSQALSLEAFF	TGCGCCAGCAGCCAAGCGCTATCCCTTGAAGCTTTCTTT
TRBV5-6	.	TRBJ2-5	TRBD1	CASSFPGQPSEQYF	TGTGCCAGCAGCTTTCCGGGACAGCCTTCAGAGCAGTACTTC
TRBV18	.	TRBJ2-5	TRBD1	CASSPPRTGAETQYF	TGTGCCAGCTCACCACCGAGGACAGGGGCCGAGACCCAGTACTTC
TRBV14	.	TRBJ2-5	.	CASSQAQLGTQYF	TGTGCCAGCAGCCAAGCCCAGCTGGGGACCCAGTACTTC
TRBV7-2	.	TRBJ2-5	.	CASSPRVSTETQYF	TGTGCCAGCAGCCCCCGGGTTAGCACAGAGACCCAGTACTTC
TRBV19	.	TRBJ2-5	.	CASNQGLEETQYF	TGTGCCAGTAACCAGGGTTTGGAAGAGACCCAGTACTTC
TRBV14	.	TRBJ2-3	.	CASSQDVTGRTDTQYF	TGTGCCAGCAGCCAAGATGTAACAGGCCGCACAGATACGCAGTATTTT
TRBV7-6	once	TRBJ2-2	TRBD1	CASEQGTGGVGELFF	TGTGCCAGCGAACAGGGGACAGGGGGAGTCGGGGAGCTGTTTTTT
TRBV7-9	.	TRBJ2-3	.	CASSITDTQYF	TGTGCCAGCAGCATCACAGATACGCAGTATTTT
TRBV4-3	.	TRBJ2-7	TRBD1	CASSLGQGAYEQYF	TGCGCCAGCAGCCTGGGACAGGGGGCCTACGAGCAGTACTTC
TRBV15	.	TRBJ1-2	.	CATLDTYNYGYTF	TGTGCCACCCTTGACACTTACAACTATGGCTACACCTTC
TRBV30	.	TRBJ2-1	TRBD2	CAGSRAGDSYNEQFF	TGTGCGGGGTCCCGGGCGGGGGACTCCTACAATGAGCAGTTCTTC
TRBV7-8	.	TRBJ1-5	TRBD1	CASSLAGQHSNQPQHF	TGTGCCAGCAGCTTAGCGGGACAGCATAGCAATCAGCCCCAGCATTTT
TRBV30	once	TRBJ2-7	TRBD1	CAWSVGDRAGYEQYF	TGTGCCTGGAGTGTAGGCGACAGGGCTGGGTACGAGCAGTACTTC
TRBV19	.	TRBJ1-1	TRBD1	CATSWGQGMNTEAFF	TGTGCCACCTCGTGGGGACAGGGTATGAACACTGAAGCTTTCTTT
TRBV6-5	.	TRBJ1-1	.	CASKQQQEGYTEAFF	TGTGCCAGCAAACAACAACAGGAAGGGTACACTGAAGCTTTCTTT
TRBV7-6	.	TRBJ1-2	.	CASSLGATGYGYTF	TGTGCCAGCAGCTTAGGGGCCACTGGTTATGGCTACACCTTC
TRBV30	.	TRBJ2-7	.	CAWVPSGTPYEQYF	TGTGCCTGGGTACCTTCAGGGACACCCTACGAGCAGTACTTC
TRBV5-4	.	TRBJ2-3	TRBD2	CASSRGGAGSTDTQYF	TGTGCCAGCAGCCGCGGGGGGGCCGGAAGCACAGATACGCAGTATTTT
TRBV30	.	TRBJ1-2	.	CAWSSLQGYGYTF	TGTGCCTGGAGTTCACTCCAGGGTTATGGCTACACCTTC
TRBV27	.	TRBJ1-1	.	CASSLKPADTEAFF	TGTGCCAGCAGTTTAAAACCGGCAGACACTGAAGCTTTCTTT
TRBV12-2	.	TRBJ2-4	.	CASRLAVSHLGTKNIQYF	TGTGCAAGTCGCTTAGCTGTCAGCCACCTCGGTACCAAAAACATTCAGTACTTC
TRBV10-3	.	TRBJ1-1	.	CAISENRETEAFF	TGTGCCATCAGTGAGAACAGGGAGACTGAAGCTTTCTTT